The entry below describes one T cell receptor beta chain. The data were obtained in a study of Tregs in tolerant kidney transplant recipients. The data were produced by immunoSEQ multiplex PCR, yet TCRdb's version contains in-frame clones alone and is incomplete. Counted here are nearly 95,000 clones, 80% to 95% occurring once; the ten biggest clones make up 0.46%. This CDR3 has 17 amino acids. V lost 3 bases to trimming and J lost 5 bases; unmatched junction nucleotides: 9. Germline-derived CDR1 and CDR2 are SGHNT and YENEEA. This receptor was identified in a human donor who received a combined kidney and bone marrow transplant. The chain links TRBV11-3 to TRBJ2-5, with TRBD2 matching 13 bases. Sequencing used CD4+ T cells from blood, obtained before the transplant. Here the CDR3 DNA reads TGTGCCAGCAGCTTCCGGACTAGCGGGAGTGGGGGTGAGACCCAGTACTTC. Its translation: CASSFRTSGSGGETQYF.